This TCR beta chain was identified in a study of T cells in Graves' hyperthyroidism and ophthalmopathy. RNA transcripts yielded amplified TCR beta CDR3 regions. The primer set for the first-round RT-PCR of the TCR CDR3 was HTBI. MiXCR, applied by TCRdb to the multiplex PCR reads, yields one record per CDR3 protein. This table has 300,000 to 500,000 distinct CDR3 sequences, 15% appearing once. V lost 2 bases and J lost 3; bases outside the gene matches: 3. This CDR3 has 15 residues. CDR1 and CDR2 from the germline V gene are SGHRS and YFSETQ. Source material for PBMCs was 9 to 10 ml fresh peripheral blood. A remark on this clonotype: Its antigen is currently unknown.

Findings and limits, study-wide: Researchers report that a 13 V-J model separated ophthalmopathy from stable hyperthyroidism. Before onset, by a median of approximately 5.9 months, the model predicted ophthalmopathy.

The sequenced sample consisted of blood. The TCR originated in a woman in her 30s with Graves' hyperthyroidism. The chain couples TRBV5-1 to TRBJ2-2; TRBD2 agrees at 8 bases. The CDR3 DNA reads as TGCGCCAGCAGCTTAGGACTAGCTGACACCGGGGAGCTGTTTTTT. This codes for CASSLGLADTGELFF.